This TCR beta chain was recovered during a study of T cells in Graves' hyperthyroidism and ophthalmopathy. Study results and caveats: Ophthalmopathy and stable hyperthyroidism were separated by a 13 V-J model.

The CDR3 regions of TCR beta were amplified from RNA transcripts. When the TCR CDR3 underwent first-round RT-PCR, the HTBI primer set was used. TCRdb called the multiplex PCR reads again in MiXCR, with one record for every CDR3 protein. The sample consists of some 550,000 distinct CDR3 sequences, around 20% of them appearing once. This clonotype was found many times. Its specificity is not known. Graves' hyperthyroidism is called stable when ophthalmopathy does not progress within 18 months. Hyperthyroidism had been newly diagnosed in patients aged 18 to 65, and its duration was under 2 months. Diagnostic assessment was based on clinical symptoms, serum thyroxine and TRAb, thyroid ultrasound and orbital computed tomography. The CDR3 has 13 residues. Germline assignment: CDR1 MNHEY and CDR2 SVGEGT. V lost 6 bases, J lost 5 bases, and 5 bases stayed unmatched.

The rearrangement joins TRBV6-2 or TRBV6-3 to TRBJ1-2, with 8 bases that match TRBD1. The sequence was obtained from a man between 18 and 29 years old with Graves' hyperthyroidism. The sample taken for sequencing was blood. Here the CDR3 reads CASRGTGEYGYTF. The DNA of the CDR3 is TGTGCCAGCAGGGGGACAGGAGAATATGGCTACACCTTC.